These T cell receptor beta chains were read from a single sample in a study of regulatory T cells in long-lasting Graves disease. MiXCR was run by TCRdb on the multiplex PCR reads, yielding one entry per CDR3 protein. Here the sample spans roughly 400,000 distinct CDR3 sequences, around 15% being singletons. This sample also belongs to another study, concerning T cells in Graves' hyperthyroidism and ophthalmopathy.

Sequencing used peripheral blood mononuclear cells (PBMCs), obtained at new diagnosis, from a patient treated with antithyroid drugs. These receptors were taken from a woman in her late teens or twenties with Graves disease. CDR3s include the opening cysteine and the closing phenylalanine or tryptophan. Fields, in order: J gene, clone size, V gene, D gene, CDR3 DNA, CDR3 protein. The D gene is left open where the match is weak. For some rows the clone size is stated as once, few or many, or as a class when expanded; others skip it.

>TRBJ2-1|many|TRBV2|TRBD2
TGTGCCAGCAGTGAATTTGCGGGAGGCGGCAATGAGCAGTTCTTC
CASSEFAGGGNEQFF
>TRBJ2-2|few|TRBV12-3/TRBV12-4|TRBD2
TGTGCCAGCAAATGGTCTAGCGGGAGGGCCATCACCGGGGAGCTGTTTTTT
CASKWSSGRAITGELFF
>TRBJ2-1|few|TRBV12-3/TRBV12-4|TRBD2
TGTGCCAGCAGTCCGGGTAGGCGGGAGGGCCCCTACAATGAGCAGTTCTTC
CASSPGRREGPYNEQFF
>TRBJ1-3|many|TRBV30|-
TGTGCCTGGAGTACCGGGCAGGCCATATATTTT
CAWSTGQAIYF
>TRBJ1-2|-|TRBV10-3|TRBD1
TGTGCCATCAGTGAGTGGACAGGGAACTATGGCTACACCTTC
CAISEWTGNYGYTF
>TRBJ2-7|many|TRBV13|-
TGTGCCAGCAGCTTAGGACAGGGAAACGAGCAGTACTTC
CASSLGQGNEQYF
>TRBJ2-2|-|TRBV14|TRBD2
TGTGCCAGCAGCCGCCTGGGACTAGCGGGAGGAGGAAAAGAGGGCGAACGCACCGGGGAGCTGTTTTTT
CASSRLGLAGGGKEGERTGELFF
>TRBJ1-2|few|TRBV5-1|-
TGCGCCAGCAGCCCCGACAGGCATGGGGGCTACACCTTC
CASSPDRHGGYTF
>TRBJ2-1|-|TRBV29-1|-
TGCAGCTCTGCGACTAGTGGGTTGGGGTTCTTC
CSSATSGLGFF
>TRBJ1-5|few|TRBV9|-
TGTGCCAGCAGCGTACGGGCTTCTGCTCAGCCCCAGCATTTT
CASSVRASAQPQHF
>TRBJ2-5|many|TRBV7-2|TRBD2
TGTGCCAGCAGCTTCCCGGGACTAGCGGGAGGGCGGTCCGAGACCCAGTACTTC
CASSFPGLAGGRSETQYF
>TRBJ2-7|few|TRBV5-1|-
TGCGCCAGCAGCTTTCAGACGCCGACCTACGAGCAGTACTTC
CASSFQTPTYEQYF
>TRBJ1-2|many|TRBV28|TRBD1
TGTGCCAGCAAGACAGGGCCTGGTGGCTACACCTTC
CASKTGPGGYTF
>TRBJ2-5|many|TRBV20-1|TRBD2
TGCAGTGCCATCCTAGCGGGAATCACGGAGACCCAGTACTTC
CSAILAGITETQYF
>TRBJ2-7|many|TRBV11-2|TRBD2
TGTGCCAGCAGCAACTCCCTCGTAGCGGGAGGATACTACGAGCAGTACTTC
CASSNSLVAGGYYEQYF
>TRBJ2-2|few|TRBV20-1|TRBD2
TGCAGTGCTAGAGTTGCTGGACTAGCGCGAGGGGAGCTGTTTTTT
CSARVAGLARGELFF
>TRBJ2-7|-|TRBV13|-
TGTGCCAGCAGCTTAGAGCGGGTTTCCTACGAGCAGTACTTC
CASSLERVSYEQYF
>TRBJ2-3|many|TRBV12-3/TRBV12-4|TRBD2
TGTGCCAGCAGTCCCTTGATCGCGGGACTAGCGGGAAACACAGATACGCAGTATTTT
CASSPLIAGLAGNTDTQYF
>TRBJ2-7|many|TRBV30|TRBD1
TGTGCCTGGAGTAGACAGGGGTTTAGCTCCTACGAGCAGTACTTC
CAWSRQGFSSYEQYF
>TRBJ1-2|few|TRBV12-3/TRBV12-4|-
TGTGCCAGCAGTTTTCTGGTCAACGAATATGGCTACACCTTC
CASSFLVNEYGYTF
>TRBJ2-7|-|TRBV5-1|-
TGCGCCAGCAGCCTGGATAGGGGTGGCAGCTCCTACGAGCAGTACTTC
CASSLDRGGSSYEQYF
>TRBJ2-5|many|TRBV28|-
TGTGCCAGCAGTTCATCGACCGGGACCCTCCAAGAGACCCAGTACTTC
CASSSSTGTLQETQYF
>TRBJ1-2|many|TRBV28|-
TGTGCCAGCAGTTTACGACCAACCCATGGCTACACCTTC
CASSLRPTHGYTF
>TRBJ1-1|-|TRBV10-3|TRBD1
TGTGCCACCGGTGGACAGGGGTCAACCTCGGCTTTCTTT
CATGGQGSTSAFF
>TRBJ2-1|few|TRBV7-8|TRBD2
TGTGCCAGCAGCGCCTCGGGACTAGCGGGAAGGAGCTCCTACAATGAGCAGTTCTTC
CASSASGLAGRSSYNEQFF
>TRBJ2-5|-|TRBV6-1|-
TGTGCCAGCAGACACCCCGGTGAGGAGACCCAGTACTTC
CASRHPGEETQYF
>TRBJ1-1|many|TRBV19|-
TGTGCCAGTAGTATGAGGGTTGGGGTGACCACTGAAGCTTTCTTT
CASSMRVGVTTEAFF
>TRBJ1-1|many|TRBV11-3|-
TGTGCCAGCAGCTTCCCGGACGGGGACACTGAAGCTTTCTTT
CASSFPDGDTEAFF